There are a few counts of the clone carrying this TCR beta chain. The V end lost 5 bases, the J end lost 2 bases, and 12 bases lay between the germline ends. This CDR3 is built from 15 residues. From germline, CDR1 is SEHNR and CDR2 FQNEAQ (reference sequence). It was with unique molecular identifiers that the TCRbeta library was prepared. TCRdb reprocessed the PCR reads via MiXCR and lists one record per CDR3 protein. The data contain 200,000 to 250,000 distinct CDR3 sequences, under 9.5% of them singletons. The data stem from a study of T-cell reconstitution after alpha-beta-depleted transplantation in children.

This TCR was sampled from a human donor who donated a stem cell graft to a child with acute lymphoblastic leukemia. The rearrangement joins TRBV7-9 to TRBJ1-4; unclear D gene. The sample in question was PBMCs from the stem cell graft donor, obtained from the stem cell graft. The chain's CDR3 is CASSPDGGTNEKLFF. DNA for the CDR3: TGTGCCAGCAGCCCCGACGGCGGGACTAATGAAAAACTGTTTTTT.